One sample yielded the 13 T cell receptor beta chains listed below, sequenced in a study of T cell responses to AZD1222 COVID-19 vaccine. Profiling relied on immunoSEQ multiplex PCR, and the TCRdb table lists in-frame clones only, not all of them. Found here are more than 85,000 clones, about nine tenths of them singletons; the top ten hold approximately 7.6%. This specimen was peripheral blood, taken on day 0 of AZD1222 vaccination. These receptors were taken from an adult in good health.

This chain links TRBV5-1 with TRBJ2-7; TRBD1 aligns across 7 bases. The CDR3 totals 12 residues. The J segment lost 3 bases and the V segment lost 7 bases, leaving 4 bases of the junction unmatched. CDR1 is SGHRS, CDR2 YFSETQ, per germline. The CDR3 DNA follows: TGCGCCAGCGGTCGGGACAGCTACGAGCAGTACTTC. Encoded protein: CASGRDSYEQYF.

This clone was found a few times. The genes are TRBV4-2 and TRBJ2-7, with 9 bases matching TRBD2. The CDR3 spans 16 residues. CDR1 and CDR2 (germline): LGHNA, YNFKEQ. After removal of 0 bases from V and 1 base from J, the junction contained 4 bases not matched to a gene. CDR3 DNA sequence: TGTGCCAGCAGCCAAGAAGCGGGGGGTCCATCCTACGAGCAGTACTTC. Translated, it gives CASSQEAGGPSYEQYF.

The chain links TRBV2 to TRBJ2-5; D perhaps matches TRBD2 (6 bases). CDR1 is SNHLY, CDR2 FYNNEI, per germline. Trimming took 7 bases from V and 2 from J, leaving 11 bases between them. CDR3 size: 13 residues. The CDR3 is CASMAGRQETQYF. CDR3 bases: TGTGCCAGCATGGCGGGGAGGCAAGAGACCCAGTACTTC. Complete variable domain (other parts from reference TRBV2 and TRBJ2-5): EPEVTQTPSHQVTQMGQEVILRCVPISNHLYFYWYRQILGQKVEFLVSFYNNEISEKSEIFDDQFSVERPDGSNFTLKIRSTKLEDSAMYFCASMAGRQETQYFGPGTRLLVL.

The CDR3 region is CASGRRENTEAFF. In DNA, the CDR3 is TGTGCCAGCGGTAGACGGGAGAACACTGAAGCTTTCTTT. V gene TRBV9 combines with J gene TRBJ1-1; D gene ambiguous. V was pared by 7 bases and J by 1 base, with 11 bases between. Germline CDR1 and CDR2: SGDLS and YYNGEE. The CDR3 length is 13 residues.

This chain uses TRBV6-1 with TRBJ1-5; no clear D gene. CDR3 length equals 12 residues. Trimming cost V 3 bases and J 2 bases, with 2 bases left between them. CDR1 MNHNS and CDR2 SASEGT come from the germline V gene. The CDR3 DNA reads as TGTGCCAGCAGTGACGGCAATCAGCCCCAGCATTTT. Protein product: CASSDGNQPQHF.

The genes are TRBV20-1 and TRBJ1-4; D ambiguous. The CDR3 covers 11 residues. V lost 6 bases and J lost 5, with 7 bases in between. Germline lookup yields CDR1 DFQATT and CDR2 SNEGSKA (reference sequence). The CDR3 region has the DNA TGCAGTGCGGCCTTCAATGAAAAACTGTTTTTT. Protein product: CSAAFNEKLFF.

The V gene is TRBV11-2, the J gene TRBJ1-1; 9 bases fit TRBD1. The germline V gene has CDR1 SGHAT and CDR2 FQNNGV. The CDR3 consists of 13 residues. V lost 5 bases, J lost 5 bases, and 3 bases stayed unmatched. The CDR3 nucleotides read TGTGCCAGCAGCCAAGACAGGGGGACTGAAGCTTTCTTT. Its translation is CASSQDRGTEAFF. The variable domain in full, with the rest retrieved from reference TRBV11-2 and TRBJ1-1, is EAGVAQSPRYKIIEKRQSVAFWCNPISGHATLYWYQQILGQGPKLLIQFQNNGVVDDSQLPKDRFSAERLKGVDSTLKIQPAKLEDSAVYLCASSQDRGTEAFFGQGTRLTVV.

The V and J genes are TRBV18 and TRBJ1-2, with 10 positions matching TRBD1. The trim removed 3 bases at V and 4 bases at J, leaving 14 bases unmatched. The CDR3 runs 18 residues. Germline V gene data show CDR1 as KGHSH and CDR2 as LQKENI. CDR3 protein: CASSPAKGQGSRAYGYTF. Here the CDR3 DNA reads TGTGCCAGCTCACCGGCTAAGGGACAGGGGAGCCGGGCCTATGGCTACACCTTC.

This chain connects TRBV7-2 to TRBJ2-7; the D is unclear. Germline V CDR1 and CDR2: SGHTA, FQGNSA. This CDR3 is built from 13 residues. V lost 3 bases to trimming and J lost 6 bases, with 12 bases between them. As DNA, the CDR3 is TGTGCCAGCAGCTTCGCCCTAGAAGGCGAGCAGTACTTC. Encoded protein: CASSFALEGEQYF.

The chain is built from TRBV5-6 and TRBJ1-2; 8 bases map to TRBD1. Unmatched junction bases numbered 2, after V lost 4 bases and J lost 6 bases. This CDR3 is built from 12 residues. The germline V gene has CDR1 SGHDT and CDR2 YYEEEE. The DNA of the CDR3 is TGTGCCAGCAGCCCAGGGGGCGATGGCTACACCTTC. It translates to CASSPGGDGYTF.

The chain recombines TRBV30 with TRBJ2-1; 8 bases map to TRBD2. The germline CDR1 and CDR2 sequences are GTSNPN and SVGIG (reference sequence). This CDR3 comprises 13 residues. J was trimmed by 12 bases and V by 0 bases; bases with no gene match: 7. The DNA of the CDR3 is TGTGCCTGGAGTGTAATAGGTAGCGGGGCGCAGTTCTTC. As protein: CAWSVIGSGAQFF.

The genes are TRBV11-1 and TRBJ2-3, with 8 bases aligning to TRBD2. CDR3 length equals 13 residues. The V segment lost 5 bases and the J segment 7 bases; nucleotides outside the gene matches: 5. CDR1 and CDR2 from the germline V gene are SGHAT and FQDESV (reference sequence). The CDR3 protein is CASSIGTSYTQYF. CDR3 DNA sequence: TGTGCCAGCAGCATAGGGACTAGTTATACGCAGTATTTT.

This CDR3 is CASSQAQESYEQYF. CDR3 DNA sequence: TGCGCCAGCAGCCAAGCTCAGGAGAGCTACGAGCAGTACTTC. J is TRBJ2-7 and V is TRBV4-1; D gene ambiguous. CDR1 and CDR2 (germline): MGHRA, YSYEKL. V was cut by 1 base and J by 3 bases, with 10 bases left in between. The CDR3 is made up of 14 amino acids.